This paragraph covers one TCR beta chain sequence. The target antigen is unknown. This CDR3 has 13 residues. Germline CDR1 SGDLS, CDR2 YYNGEE. Trimming shortened V by 2 bases and J by 10 bases, and 13 bases separated the two germline ends. The data stem from a study of cytotoxic CD8 clonotypes in ibrutinib-treated CLL. About the research overall: Response samples followed a median around 12 months of treatment, range 6 to 36. Study-wide results and limits: Baseline clonality, above age-matched healthy donor levels, tracked circulating CD8+ T-cell counts. Clonality grew at ibrutinib response; at progression, it decreased back toward baseline. Under treatment, the uncommon public clonotypes either contracted or remained stable.

Only in-frame clones appear in the TCRdb table, and some are missing; sequencing was by immunoSEQ multiplex PCR. The sample lists roughly 300,000 clones; around 76% were seen once. The genes are TRBV9 and TRBJ2-1; D remains ambiguous. The sequence was collected from a human donor with chronic lymphocytic leukemia. This sample comprised PBMCs, obtained at disease progression, from a patient treated with ibrutinib. The CDR3 sequence is CASSVHGEGEQFF. The CDR3 DNA reads TGTGCCAGCAGCGTGCACGGCGAAGGGGAGCAGTTCTTC.